The T cell receptor (beta chain) described here comes from a study of blood T cells in healthy people across ages. Between the trimmed V and J ends, which lost 3 bases and 5 bases, there was a span of 15 bases. CDR3 size: 15 residues. Looked up from germline, CDR1 is SGHRS and CDR2 is YFSETQ. For the second PCR, which ran for roughly 6 to 11 cycles, a sample-barcoded 5' primer and a J-beta primer mix were used. A single record per CDR3 protein comes from TCRdb applying MiXCR to the 5' RACE reads. This sample has approximately 850,000 distinct CDR3 sequences, with approximately 48% found just once. Study findings and constraints: Per million T cells, the diversity of TCR beta decreased roughly linearly as age advanced.

Researchers report isolating at least 6 million PBMCs per sample. Concerning this clonotype itself: Its target is unknown.

The J gene is TRBJ2-1, the V gene TRBV5-1, with a weak D call TRBD1 (6 bases). Specimen: blood. The origin of this receptor is a man in his 60s in good health. CDR3 DNA sequence: TGCGCCAGCAGCTCTCCGACAGGTGGACACAATGAGCAGTTCTTC. It codes for CASSSPTGGHNEQFF.